These T cell receptor beta chains were read from a single sample in a study of cytomegalovirus exposure and HLA in healthy donors. The table came from immunoSEQ multiplex PCR; TCRdb's copy has only in-frame clones and leaves some out. This table holds some 150,000 clones, 82% found once. The specimen was PBMCs. The source of these receptors is a woman aged 45-65 years in good health and CMV-seropositive. Both conserved end residues are part of each CDR3. Each record gives: J gene, clone size, V gene, D gene, CDR3 DNA, CDR3 protein. The D gene is left open where the match is weak. Clone size, where shown, is once, few, many, or a class for clones that have expanded.

J: TRBJ2-3
size: -
V: TRBV9
D: TRBD2
DNA: TGTGCCAGCAGCGTATCGGCTAGCGGGAGCACAGATACGCAGTATTTT
CDR3: CASSVSASGSTDTQYF

J: TRBJ2-7
size: -
V: TRBV4-1
D: -
DNA: TGCGCCAGCAGCCCCCGGACCATGGGGGCCGAGCAGTACTTC
CDR3: CASSPRTMGAEQYF

J: TRBJ2-1
size: -
V: TRBV28
D: TRBD2
DNA: TGTGCCAGCAGCCTAGGCCGGGCGGGAGACAATGAGCAGTTCTTC
CDR3: CASSLGRAGDNEQFF

J: TRBJ1-2
size: -
V: TRBV9
D: TRBD1
DNA: TGTGCCAGCAGGGAGGAACAGGGGAAGGGAAACTATGGCTACACCTTC
CDR3: CASREEQGKGNYGYTF

J: TRBJ1-2
size: -
V: TRBV2
D: -
DNA: TGTGCCAGCAGTGAAGGGGGAGGGGGAGGCTATGGCTACACCTTC
CDR3: CASSEGGGGGYGYTF

J: TRBJ1-4
size: -
V: TRBV7-2
D: TRBD1
DNA: TGTGCCAGCAGCCCTCGGACAGGGTGGGAAAAACTGTTTTTT
CDR3: CASSPRTGWEKLFF

J: TRBJ2-1
size: -
V: TRBV19
D: -
DNA: TGTGCCACCTCCCCCTCAGGATACAATGAGCAGTTCTTC
CDR3: CATSPSGYNEQFF

J: TRBJ2-3
size: -
V: TRBV18
D: TRBD2
DNA: TGTGCCAGCTCACCCACACCTAGCGGGGGGGCAGATACGCAGTATTTT
CDR3: CASSPTPSGGADTQYF

J: TRBJ2-7
size: -
V: TRBV28
D: -
DNA: TGTGCCAGCAGTTTCCTAAGGACAGCCTCCTACGAGCAGTACTTC
CDR3: CASSFLRTASYEQYF

J: TRBJ2-3
size: few
V: TRBV4-1
D: TRBD2
DNA: TGCGCCAGCAGCCGCATGGGACTAGCGGGGATTTCTGGCACAGATACGCAGTATTTT
CDR3: CASSRMGLAGISGTDTQYF

J: TRBJ2-7
size: -
V: TRBV2
D: TRBD2
DNA: TGTGCCAGCAGACGTAGCGGGCTAGGCTACGAGCAGTACTTC
CDR3: CASRRSGLGYEQYF

J: TRBJ1-2
size: once
V: TRBV15
D: TRBD1
DNA: TGTGCCACCCAATTAAAGCCGGGACAGGGAATCTATGGCTACACCTTC
CDR3: CATQLKPGQGIYGYTF

J: TRBJ2-1
size: -
V: TRBV5-1
D: TRBD1
DNA: TGCGCCAGCAGCTTGGGGTTCGGGACAGTATACAATGAGCAGTTCTTC
CDR3: CASSLGFGTVYNEQFF

J: TRBJ2-1
size: -
V: TRBV2
D: TRBD2
DNA: TGTGCCAGCGTTCGCGGTAGCGGGAGGGGCAATGAGCAGTTCTTC
CDR3: CASVRGSGRGNEQFF

J: TRBJ1-2
size: -
V: TRBV5-4
D: -
DNA: TGTGCCAGCAGCCCCCGGGGGGGAATAGGCTACACCTTC
CDR3: CASSPRGGIGYTF

J: TRBJ2-7
size: -
V: TRBV13
D: TRBD2
DNA: TGTGCCAGCAGAACCAGTGGCGGGAGAGCCAACGAGCAGTACTTC
CDR3: CASRTSGGRANEQYF

J: TRBJ2-7
size: -
V: TRBV18
D: -
DNA: TGTGCCAGCTCACCTCAGGGGTCCGAGCAGTACTTC
CDR3: CASSPQGSEQYF

J: TRBJ1-1
size: few
V: TRBV4-2
D: -
DNA: TGTGCCAGCAGCCAAGAAGGGTACGGGACATCTCTCACTGAAGCTTTCTTT
CDR3: CASSQEGYGTSLTEAFF